One T cell receptor (beta chain) is described in this entry. This sample stems from a study of blood T cell repertoires in COVID-19. Turning to the study itself: Nucleic acid was either cDNA or gDNA, and it came from T cells, B-cell-depleted T cells, or PBMCs.

Authors' data handling: Reference gene primer amplification in the assay estimated nucleated cell counts. Produced via immunoSEQ multiplex PCR; TCRdb's table is partial and in-frame only. V, J and clone size are those of that table, while D and trimming were read from the DNA. The sample consists of fewer than 350,000 clones, about 85% of them appearing once. V was trimmed by 0 bases and J by 5 bases, leaving 13 bases between them. The germline V gene encodes CDR1 LNHDA and CDR2 SQIVND (reference sequence). This CDR3 is 15 amino acids long. Sequencing used PBMCs or T cells enriched from blood (not recorded which). The sequence derives from a woman aged 45-65 years who had recovered from COVID-19. V and J are TRBV19 and TRBJ2-5; D unclear. The chain's CDR3 is CASSIEFSSGETQYF. CDR3 DNA: TGTGCCAGTAGTATAGAATTTTCGTCCGGGGAGACCCAGTACTTC.